The present entry profiles one T cell receptor (beta chain) with its context. This clonotype has at least ten counts. Its antigen is not yet known. Per-base qualities were not stored, and no clone one base away is much larger. The protocol used for the library was PCR. The reads were generated on an Illumina HiSeq 2500. Molecular barcoding was employed in the preparation of TCR libraries, with unique molecular identifiers being used to normalize TCRbeta repertoire quantification. In TCRdb, the public reads were trimmed at Q25 with fastp and aligned with MiXCR, with productive beta chains retained. Rows are unified per CDR3 protein, each entry keeping the most common DNA and genes. This sample comprises some 500,000 distinct CDR3 sequences, 15% to 20% of them detected only once. Of the sample, around 3.3% is held by the ten largest clones. This specimen belongs to a study of T-cell reconstitution after alpha-beta-depleted transplantation in children (dated by TCRdb to about 2016). Study-level background: T-cell immune reconstitution after TCRalphabeta/CD19-depleted allogeneic hematopoietic cell transplantation in children was quantitatively tracked in the study by means of TCR repertoire profiling.

CDR1 SGHRS and CDR2 YFSETQ are derived from the germline V gene. CDR3 length: 14 amino acids, cysteine to phenylalanine. Only CDR3 DNA is held: 42 bases, read in frame from base 1. The junction shows trimming of 1 base on V and 4 bases on J, plus 11 bases between the germline ends. Sample: PBMCs from the stem cell graft donor, taken from the stem cell graft. The rearranged chain carries TRBV5-1 and TRBJ1-2, with no confident D gene call. This receptor was taken from a human donor who donated a stem cell graft to a child with acute lymphoblastic leukemia. The base sequence is TGCGCCAGCAGCTTGAGAGGGCAGTCCTATGGCTACACCTTC. Translated, it gives CASSLRGQSYGYTF.